This TCR beta chain was sequenced during a study of T cell changes during pregnancy in multiple sclerosis. V lost 4 bases, J lost 5 bases, and 4 bases stayed unmatched. Germline V gene lookup returns CDR1 SGHKS and CDR2 YYEKEE (reference sequence). The CDR3 runs to 14 residues. TCRdb's table, derived via immunoSEQ multiplex PCR, lists solely in-frame clones and lacks some. The sample shows tens of thousands of clones, roughly 93% of them seen only once. The sequencing here drew on peripheral blood, taken in the first trimester of pregnancy. This chain links TRBV5-5 with TRBJ2-2; 8 bases line up with TRBD1. This clonotype was sampled from a female donor with multiple sclerosis, enrolled in a pregnancy study. For the CDR3, the DNA is TGTGCCAGCAGCCAGGGGGCTCGGACCGGGGAGCTGTTTTTT. Amino acids: CASSQGARTGELFF.